These T cell receptor beta chains were read from a single sample in a study of pediatric ulcerative colitis. This table comes from immunoSEQ multiplex PCR, and its TCRdb copy is limited to in-frame clones, with some not included. The table records 10,000 or so clones, 80% to 90% of them present only once. Sequencing was performed on blood. These receptors were obtained from a girl between 10 and 17 years old with moderate ulcerative colitis. Both conserved end residues are part of each CDR3.

V | CDR3
TRBV25-1 | CASSDGEGETQYF
TRBV11-3 | CASSLGGSPSYNEQFF
TRBV6-6 | CASSYLPDTDTQYF
TRBV27 | CASSLLGDEQYF
TRBV20-1 | CSAEKGNTIYF
TRBV27 | CASKQQGASYNEQFF
TRBV27 | CASSFERGSTGELFF
TRBV5-1 | CASSLNLGPGEQYF
TRBV9 | CASSVTGHLNTEAFF
TRBV7-3 | CASSSRTRETQYF
TRBV2 | CASSETGQGRETQYF
TRBV5-4 | CASTTTGTNEKLFF
TRBV2 | CASSYGTARTEAFF
TRBV4-1 | CASSQEWADYGYTF
TRBV6-1 | CASSVQVPYSNQPQHF
TRBV29-1 | CSVVGGRSYNEQFF
TRBV5-1 | CASSLQGGYGYTF
TRBV5-1 | CASSSQGGGELFF
TRBV6-5 | CASSYLAEAFF
TRBV6-4 | CASSATATTDTQYF
TRBV11-2 | CASSLSGETQYF
TRBV7-2 | CASSLAWPGSGWTEAFF
TRBV4-1 | CASSLVRPGSRAFF
TRBV5-1 | CASSLAGDRTDTQYF
TRBV15 | CATSRGQGLDTEAFF
TRBV7-6 | CASSLARDQPQHF
TRBV27 | CASSLSPQDRVTEAFF
TRBV2 | CASSPQGAGEQYF
TRBV2 | CASSEVENTEAFF
TRBV27 | CASSLFPLGTSGIYEQYF
TRBV11-2 | CASSSPPTGGNTGELFF
TRBV11-2 | CASSPPLGHEQYF